These 22 T cell receptor beta chains share one sample of origin, sequenced in a study of T cell clonality in common variable immunodeficiency. Only in-frame clones appear in the TCRdb table, and some are missing; sequencing was by immunoSEQ multiplex PCR. Sampling found around 45,000 clones, none seen once. What was sequenced was peripheral blood mononuclear cells. These receptors all come from a person between 18 and 70 years old in good health.

There are many counts of this clone. Sequencing ends 3 residues short of the CDR3 end; the germline J gene provides the rest. The chain employs TRBV29-1 and TRBJ2-7; 8 bases align to TRBD1. This CDR3 has 13 amino acids. Germline CDR1 is SQVTM and CDR2 is ANQGSEA. J gave up 0 bases and V 7 bases, and 5 bases lay outside the gene matches. Partial CDR3 DNA: TGCAGCGCACGGACAGGGAACTCCTACGAG. Its protein is CSARTGNSYE. The whole CDR3 protein is CSARTGNSYEQYF.

At least ten counts were recorded for this clone. The DNA ends 3 residues before the CDR3 does, and the rest of the CDR3 is filled in from the germline J gene. V usage is TRBV5-1 and J usage is TRBJ1-1; 11 bases align to TRBD1. CDR1 and CDR2 from the germline V gene are SGHRS and YFSETQ. The CDR3 sequence is 14 residues long. The junction had 1 base not matched to a gene; V was cut back by 3 bases and J by 3 bases. CDR3 bases read: TGCGCCAGCAGCTGGGACAGGGGGGACACTGAA. It codes for CASSWDRGDTE. The full CDR3 reads CASSWDRGDTEAFF. Together with reference TRBV5-1 and TRBJ1-1, the CDR3 gives the full variable domain: KAGVTQTPRYLIKTRGQQVTLSCSPISGHRSVSWYQQTPGQGLQFLFEYFSETQRNKGNFPGRFSGRQFSNSRSEMNVSTLELGDSALYLCASSWDRGDTEAFFGQGTRLTVV.

This clone was detected many times. The read ends 3 residues before the CDR3 terminus; that terminus is restored from the germline J gene. The rearrangement uses TRBV6-2 or TRBV6-3 and TRBJ2-1; 8 bases agree with TRBD2. The germline V gene has CDR1 MNHEY and CDR2 SVGEGT. V gave up 8 bases and J gave up 3 bases; unmatched junction bases: 12. The CDR3 sequence is 16 residues long. This CDR3 is CASSRGSGSDYNEQFF. The sequenced CDR3 bases are TGTGCCAGCTCTAGGGGCAGCGGGAGTGACTACAATGAG.

This clone was seen repeatedly, ten times or more. With the read ending 3 residues before the CDR3 end, the germline J gene is used to fill in that end. This sequence joins TRBV28 and TRBJ2-2, with D tentatively TRBD2 (6 bases). Germline assignment: CDR1 MDHEN and CDR2 SYDVKM. The CDR3 spans 13 residues. CDR3 in amino acids: CASSLSGQIELFF. CDR3 DNA, as far as it was read: TGTGCCAGCAGTTTAAGCGGGCAAATCGAG.

This clone came up many times. The read terminates 3 residues ahead of where the CDR3 ends, so the germline J gene completes it. The chain employs TRBV4-1 and TRBJ2-7, with TRBD2 identical over 13 bases. The CDR3 length is 15 residues. The junction had 0 bases not matched to a gene; V was cut back by 1 base and J by 3 bases. Germline-derived CDR1 and CDR2 are MGHRA and YSYEKL. CDR3 bases read: TGCGCCAGCAGCCAAGGACTAGCGGGGGGCTACGAG. Amino acids: CASSQGLAGGYE. The whole CDR3 sequence reads CASSQGLAGGYEQYF.

Many counts were recorded for this clone. From the germline J gene comes the end of the CDR3, since the read stops 3 residues before it. The V and J genes are TRBV7-3 and TRBJ2-5; D possibly corresponds to TRBD1 (5 bases). The germline V and J ends were trimmed by 2 bases and 0 bases, with 7 bases remaining between them. The CDR3 extends over 14 amino acids. Germline V gives CDR1 SGHTA, CDR2 FQGTGA. CDR3 sequence: CASSLSGYQETQYF. Incomplete CDR3 DNA: TGTGCCAGCAGCTTATCAGGGTACCAAGAGACC.

This clone was seen a few times. Coverage ceases 3 residues before the CDR3 finishes, and the germline J gene fills in the end. This rearrangement joins TRBV11-3 to TRBJ2-1; TRBD1 aligns across 11 bases. Unmatched junction bases numbered 8, after V lost 9 bases and J lost 7 bases. The CDR3 has 14 amino acids. CDR1 and CDR2 (germline): SGHNT, YENEEA. CDR3 bases read: TGTGCCAGGAGTAACCGGGACAGGGGGAATGAG. Translated: CARSNRDRGNE. The full CDR3 reads CARSNRDRGNEQFF.

This clone has ten or more counts. The read terminates 3 residues ahead of where the CDR3 ends, so the germline J gene completes it. The chain couples TRBV10-3 to TRBJ2-5; TRBD2 might be the D (6 bases). Germline lookup yields CDR1 ENHRY and CDR2 SYGVKD. The CDR3 covers 15 residues. V was clipped by 2 bases and J by 3 bases, with 13 bases between them. The CDR3 DNA, read in part, is TGTGCCATCAGTGAGCCCGGGGGAGTGGAAGAGACC. Its translation is CAISEPGGVEET. The full CDR3 protein is CAISEPGGVEETQYF.

There are many counts of this clone. Read data end 3 residues before the CDR3 end; the end is taken from the germline J gene. V and J are TRBV2 and TRBJ2-7; possibly TRBD1 for D (6 bases). With 7 bases removed from V and 2 bases from J, the gap between germline ends came to 9 bases. This CDR3 has 12 amino acids. The V gene's germline CDR1 is SNHLY and CDR2 FYNNEI. The CDR3 is CASKRDTYEQYF. The sequenced part of the CDR3 DNA is TGTGCCAGCAAACGGGACACCTACGAG.

In its sample, this clone was seen many times. The read finishes 3 residues shy of the CDR3 end, and the germline J gene is used to complete it. The genes are TRBV5-4 and TRBJ1-1, with 9 bases aligning to TRBD1. J gave up 4 bases and V 5 bases, and 9 bases lay outside the gene matches. The CDR3 is 15 residues long. Germline-derived CDR1 and CDR2 are SGHNT and YYREEE (reference sequence). Partial CDR3 DNA: TGTGCCAGCAGGGAACAACAGGGGGCGCCCACTGAA. It yields the protein CASREQQGAPTE. The entire CDR3 protein is CASREQQGAPTEAFF.

This clone appeared many times. The read stops 3 residues short of the end of the CDR3; the missing end is completed from the germline J gene. J is TRBJ2-3 and V is TRBV20-1; possible D gene TRBD2, 5 bases. The CDR3 is 14 amino acids. V gave up 4 bases and J gave up 3 bases, with 14 bases separating them. From germline, CDR1 is DFQATT and CDR2 SNEGSKA (reference sequence). The chain's CDR3 is CSAIATLRTDTQYF. Partial CDR3 DNA: TGCAGTGCTATAGCGACCCTTCGAACAGATACG.

This clone appeared many times. Read data end 3 residues before the CDR3 end; the end is taken from the germline J gene. The rearrangement links TRBV7-2 to TRBJ1-1; no firm D call. V gave up 5 bases and J gave up 4 bases, with 11 bases separating them. Per germline, CDR1 SGHTA and CDR2 FQGNSA. This CDR3 comprises 13 residues. This CDR3 reads CASSTRSGTEAFF. CDR3 DNA (partial): TGTGCCAGCAGCACCCGTTCGGGCACTGAA.

This clone was observed many times. The read falls 3 residues short of the CDR3 end, and the missing part is taken from the germline J gene. This sequence joins TRBV20-1 and TRBJ2-3; no clear D. The CDR3 has 14 amino acids. Looked up from germline, CDR1 is DFQATT and CDR2 is SNEGSKA (reference sequence). Deletions cut 6 bases from V and 1 base from J, with 14 bases between. The CDR3: CSAPPGGGTDTQYF. The sequenced CDR3 bases are TGCAGTGCCCCCCCCGGCGGCGGCACAGATACG.

This clone appeared many times. The read halts 3 residues ahead of the CDR3 end, with the missing end drawn from the germline J gene. This chain joins TRBV9 and TRBJ1-1, with a weak D call TRBD1 (6 bases). Germline-derived CDR1 and CDR2 are SGDLS and YYNGEE. The CDR3 has 14 residues. V dropped 6 bases and J dropped 1 base, with 13 bases sitting between them. CDR3 DNA (partial): TGTGCCAGCATGGGGGCACAAGGGAACACTGAA. Amino acids: CASMGAQGNTE. From start to end, the CDR3 is CASMGAQGNTEAFF.

This clone was recorded at least ten times. Read sequence stops 3 residues before the CDR3 end, and the germline J gene provides the missing end. The chain employs TRBV20-1 and TRBJ1-2; TRBD1 aligns across 11 bases. This CDR3 is built from 14 residues. Germline CDR1 reads DFQATT; CDR2 reads SNEGSKA (reference sequence). V shed 3 bases and J 5 bases; nucleotides not matched to a gene: 5. The sequenced CDR3 bases are TGCAGTGCTAGGGCTGGACAGGGGGCTTATGGC. It encodes CSARAGQGAYG. The whole CDR3 protein reads CSARAGQGAYGYTF.

In this sample, this clone turned up many times. Coverage ceases 3 residues before the CDR3 finishes, and the germline J gene fills in the end. The rearrangement joins TRBV4-2 to TRBJ2-3; TRBD2 aligns across 8 bases. Germline V gene sequence: CDR1 LGHNA, CDR2 YNFKEQ. Losses at the gene ends were 1 base for V and 1 base for J; bases not matched to a gene: 1. The CDR3 consists of 15 residues. The sequenced CDR3 bases are TGTGCCAGCAGCCAAGGGCGGGAGGGCACAGATACG. Translating it yields CASSQGREGTDT. The full CDR3 protein reads CASSQGREGTDTQYF.

This clone was seen many times. Sequencing ends 3 residues short of the CDR3 end; the germline J gene provides the rest. The genes are TRBV9 and TRBJ2-3, with TRBD1 identical over 8 bases. V lost 0 bases, J lost 4 bases, and 1 base stayed unmatched. The CDR3 has 14 residues. Germline CDR1 and CDR2: SGDLS and YYNGEE. CDR3 bases read: TGTGCCAGCAGCGTAGGACAGGGGCCAGATACG. It codes for CASSVGQGPDT. In full, the CDR3 is CASSVGQGPDTQYF.

This clone was counted many times. The CDR3 end is not reached by the read, which stops 3 residues before it; the germline J gene fills it in. The rearrangement joins TRBV19 to TRBJ1-5; D unresolved. The CDR3 has 15 amino acids. From germline, CDR1 is LNHDA and CDR2 SQIVND (reference sequence). V was pared by 4 bases and J by 2 bases, with 12 bases between. The CDR3 bases that were read are TGTGCCAGTAGTAGAAGGGTTATGGGCAATCAGCCC. Its translation: CASSRRVMGNQP. The whole CDR3 region reads CASSRRVMGNQPQHF. The full variable domain, completed using reference TRBV19 and TRBJ1-5, is DGGITQSPKYLFRKEGQNVTLSCEQNLNHDAMYWYRQDPGQGLRLIYYSQIVNDFQKGDIAEGYSVSREKKESFPLTVTSAQKNPTAFYLCASSRRVMGNQPQHFGDGTRLSIL.

Many counts were recorded for this clone. The sequence runs out 3 residues before the end of the CDR3; the remainder is reconstructed from the germline J gene. The chain combines TRBV7-2 with TRBJ2-5, with 9 bases fitting TRBD1. The CDR3 contains 15 residues. Germline V gives CDR1 SGHTA, CDR2 FQGNSA. Losses at the gene ends were 5 bases for V and 5 bases for J; bases not matched to a gene: 9. The CDR3 sequence: CASSINRGREETQYF. The CDR3 DNA, read in part, is TGTGCCAGCAGCATCAACAGGGGGCGGGAGGAGACC.

This clone has at least ten counts. The CDR3 is cut off 3 residues early in the read; its end comes from the germline J gene. This chain links TRBV20-1 with TRBJ2-1; the D gene is possibly TRBD2 (6 bases). This CDR3 has 15 residues. The V gene lost 0 bases and the J gene lost 8 bases, with 17 bases spanning the gap. CDR1 is DFQATT, CDR2 SNEGSKA, per germline (reference sequence). CDR3 DNA (partial): TGCAGTGCTAGAGATACATGGCGGGGCGTGCATGAG. This codes for CSARDTWRGVHE. Given in full, the CDR3 is CSARDTWRGVHEQFF.

This clone came up a few times. Read coverage stops 3 residues before the CDR3 terminus; the germline J gene supplies the remainder. The chain uses TRBV5-1 and TRBJ2-1; TRBD1 is a possible D gene (5 bases). The germline V gene has CDR1 SGHRS and CDR2 YFSETQ. V was clipped by 1 base and J by 6 bases, with 14 bases between them. The CDR3 loop spans 15 amino acids. This CDR3 reads CASSLNPGISNEQFF. CDR3 DNA, as far as it was read: TGCGCCAGCAGCTTGAATCCAGGGATAAGCAATGAG.

This clone was seen repeatedly, ten times or more. The sequenced CDR3 bases are TGCAGTGCTAGTCCCGCCTACGAG. Translation gives CSASPAYE. The full CDR3 protein reads CSASPAYEQYF. The gene calls are TRBV20-1 and TRBJ2-7; D ambiguous. The DNA ends 3 residues before the CDR3 does, and the rest of the CDR3 is filled in from the germline J gene. The CDR3 contains 11 residues. Germline assignment: CDR1 DFQATT and CDR2 SNEGSKA (reference sequence). The V end lost 3 bases, the J end lost 2 bases, and 5 bases lay between the germline ends.